The sequence of this T cell receptor beta chain was determined in a study of cytomegalovirus exposure and HLA in healthy donors. As for this clone: Its antigen is undetermined.

Likely unrecorded immune exposures existed in these nominally healthy donors. Primers for the PCR totalled 60 Vbeta and 13 Jbeta. Libraries were prepared by immunoSEQ multiplex PCR; TCRdb keeps only in-frame clonotypes and omits some of them. The repertoire holds 140,000 to 150,000 clones, with around three quarters as singletons. General study results and limits: Some V segments, TRBV6-2 and TRBV6-3 among them, were indistinguishable and were therefore excluded. Versus the roughly 670-donor mean, an Asian-associated ancestry cluster reportedly showed fewer N-insertions in a later analysis. With later analysis, a missense DCLRE1C variant became linked to TCR beta V- and J-gene trimming.

V shed 6 bases and J 1 base; nucleotides not matched to a gene: 1. In germline, CDR1 is SNHLY, CDR2 FYNNEI. The CDR3 covers 14 residues. J is TRBJ2-2 and V is TRBV2, with 8 bases identical to TRBD1. Sequenced: PBMCs. This TCR was recovered from a man in his forties in good health and CMV-seropositive. CDR3 DNA sequence: TGTGCCAGCAGGGACAGGGAGAACACCGGGGAGCTGTTTTTT. Encoded protein: CASRDRENTGELFF. The variable domain in full, completed from reference TRBV2 and TRBJ2-2, reads EPEVTQTPSHQVTQMGQEVILRCVPISNHLYFYWYRQILGQKVEFLVSFYNNEISEKSEIFDDQFSVERPDGSNFTLKIRSTKLEDSAMYFCASRDRENTGELFFGEGSRLTVL.